This T cell receptor (beta chain) originates from a study of blood T cell repertoires in COVID-19. Study-wide background: Acute and convalescent COVID-19 samples came from the United States, Italy and Spain. Nucleic acid was either cDNA or gDNA, and it came from T cells, B-cell-depleted T cells, or PBMCs.

Original methodology: Amplification from reference gene primers served as the basis for estimated nucleated cell counts. Produced via immunoSEQ multiplex PCR; TCRdb's table is partial and in-frame only. V and J calls and clone size are given by that table; D and trimming were obtained from the DNA. Seen here are around 150,000 clones, 85% observed once, and the top ten hold 3% to 3.5%. This CDR3 spans 15 amino acids. The trim removed 5 bases at V and 8 bases at J, leaving 10 bases unmatched. Germline V gene lookup returns CDR1 WNHNN and CDR2 SYGVQD (reference sequence). V usage is TRBV10-1 and J usage is TRBJ1-4; 8 bases map to TRBD1. This receptor was taken from a human donor with acute or convalescent COVID-19. The donor label of this sample is uncertain. The sequenced material came from peripheral blood. The CDR3 loop reads CASSTGQGREEKLFF. The CDR3 DNA is TGCGCCAGCAGTACCGGACAGGGCCGGGAAGAAAAACTGTTTTTT.